Only a few counts were recorded for the clone carrying this T cell receptor (beta chain). Regarding treatment: preoperative locoregional IRX-2 cytokine immunotherapy. The data stem from a study of preoperative IRX-2 immunotherapy in early breast cancer. V dropped 6 bases and J dropped 5; count of bases not matched to a gene: 8. The CDR3 runs to 15 residues. Germline V CDR1 and CDR2: SGHNT, YENEEA. Repertoires were generated with immunoSEQ multiplex PCR, while TCRdb's copy carries only in-frame clones and drops some. The data show some 42,000 clones, around 82% seen once. This clonotype was obtained from a human donor with breast cancer. The sequencing used lymph node tissue, collected after IRX-2 immunotherapy. This chain joins TRBV11-3 and TRBJ1-5, with TRBD1 identical over 9 bases. The CDR3 sequence is CASSRQGVGDQPQHF. The CDR3 nucleotides read TGTGCCAGCAGTCGACAGGGGGTTGGGGATCAGCCCCAGCATTTT.